The rows below give T cell receptor beta chains drawn from one sample of a study of cytomegalovirus exposure and HLA in healthy donors. This table comes from immunoSEQ multiplex PCR, and its TCRdb copy is limited to in-frame clones, with some not included. The sample holds about 120,000 clones; more than 95% are singletons and the top ten take approximately 1.5%. Sequencing was carried out using PBMCs. The receptors originated from a man younger than 35 in good health and CMV-seronegative. Both conserved end residues are part of each CDR3. The D gene is left open where the match is weak. Clone size is not always given. Where it is, it says once, few, many or a class for expanded clones.

CDR3	DNA	size	D	V	J
CASSGRGARGLINEQYF	TGTGCCAGCAGCGGCCGAGGGGCACGGGGACTAATAAACGAGCAGTACTTC	-	TRBD2	TRBV7-9	TRBJ2-7
CASSPIAGQGMLYEQYF	TGCGCCAGCAGCCCAATCGCGGGACAGGGGATGTTGTACGAGCAGTACTTC	-	TRBD1	TRBV4-3	TRBJ2-7
CASSLWQTYEQYF	TGTGCCAGCAGCCTTTGGCAGACCTACGAGCAGTACTTC	-	-	TRBV5-4	TRBJ2-7
CASSLTGWHGYTF	TGTGCCAGCAGCCTGACAGGCTGGCATGGCTACACCTTC	-	-	TRBV11-1	TRBJ1-2
CASSSRGGINYEQYF	TGTGCCAGCAGCTCCCGCGGAGGAATAAACTACGAGCAGTACTTC	-	-	TRBV7-2	TRBJ2-7
CASSSQTGLSGNTIYF	TGTGCCAGCAGCTCCCAAACAGGGCTCTCTGGAAACACCATATATTTT	-	-	TRBV11-2	TRBJ1-3
CASSLAGGGETQYF	TGTGCCAGCAGCCTAGCGGGAGGGGGAGAGACCCAGTACTTC	-	TRBD2	TRBV7-3	TRBJ2-5
CASTLTGSYNEQFF	TGTGCCAGCACCCTTACCGGGTCCTACAATGAGCAGTTCTTC	-	-	TRBV28	TRBJ2-1
CSVPREDYQFF	TGCAGCGTCCCCAGAGAGGACTATCAGTTCTTC	-	-	TRBV29-1	TRBJ2-1
CATSRDLSGSGQYF	TGTGCCACCAGCAGGGATTTGAGCGGGAGTGGGCAGTACTTC	-	TRBD2	TRBV15	TRBJ2-7
CASRSRGLAGGGFTQYF	TGTGCCAGCAGGTCTCGGGGACTAGCGGGAGGGGGATTCACGCAGTATTTT	-	TRBD2	TRBV28	TRBJ2-3
CASHSAGLGASESFYEQYF	TGTGCCAGCCATTCTGCTGGGTTGGGGGCAAGCGAGTCTTTCTACGAGCAGTACTTC	-	-	TRBV28	TRBJ2-7
CASSLVGAVNTEAFF	TGCGCCAGCAGCTTGGTGGGGGCGGTGAACACTGAAGCTTTCTTT	-	-	TRBV5-1	TRBJ1-1
CASSLASSGRSYNEQFF	TGCGCCAGCAGCTTGGCCTCTAGCGGGCGCTCCTACAATGAGCAGTTCTTC	-	TRBD2	TRBV5-1	TRBJ2-1
CASSLEDSAGNTIYF	TGTGCCAGCAGCTTGGAGGATTCGGCTGGAAACACCATATATTTT	-	-	TRBV13	TRBJ1-3
CASSSEAENRGNEQFF	TGTGCCAGCAGCTCGGAAGCGGAAAACCGGGGGAATGAGCAGTTCTTC	-	-	TRBV11-2	TRBJ2-1
CASSLSGDRSNQPQHF	TGCGCCAGCAGCTTGTCAGGGGATAGGAGCAATCAGCCCCAGCATTTT	-	-	TRBV5-1	TRBJ1-5
CSARGQAVNYYGYTF	TGCAGCGCCAGGGGGCAGGCGGTGAATTACTATGGCTACACCTTC	-	TRBD1	TRBV29-1	TRBJ1-2
CASSFPMPRGSTNEQFF	TGTGCCAGCAGTTTCCCTATGCCCCGCGGGAGTACCAATGAGCAGTTCTTC	few	TRBD2	TRBV27	TRBJ2-1
CARSSGRTGGLLQYF	TGTGCCAGAAGCTCGGGGCGGACAGGGGGCTTGCTGCAGTACTTC	-	TRBD1	TRBV5-3	TRBJ2-7
CASSQGRGGGTDTQYF	TGTGCCAGCAGCCAAGGAAGGGGCGGGGGCACAGATACGCAGTATTTT	-	-	TRBV14	TRBJ2-3
CASSLDSSEQYF	TGTGCCAGCAGCTTGGATTCCAGCGAGCAGTACTTC	-	-	TRBV5-6	TRBJ2-7
CASNPGGSRTEAFF	TGTGCCAGCAACCCAGGGGGCAGCAGGACTGAAGCTTTCTTT	-	TRBD1	TRBV27	TRBJ1-1
CASSPLGPGQIDYEQYF	TGTGCCAGCTCACCCCTTGGCCCGGGACAGATCGACTACGAGCAGTACTTC	-	TRBD1	TRBV18	TRBJ2-7
CASSHPTRLAETQYF	TGTGCCAGCAGCCATCCCACTAGACTAGCGGAGACCCAGTACTTC	once	TRBD2	TRBV7-9	TRBJ2-5
CASSLVGAGPEQYF	TGTGCCAGCAGCTTAGTGGGCGCGGGGCCAGAGCAGTACTTC	-	-	TRBV7-9	TRBJ2-7